One sample yielded the 32 T cell receptor beta chains listed below, sequenced in a study of T cell changes during pregnancy in multiple sclerosis. Sequenced by immunoSEQ multiplex PCR; TCRdb stores in-frame clones only, minus some. The sample comprises under 65,000 clones, roughly 90% of which are singletons, and approximately 0.64% rests with the top ten. The sample in question was CD4+ T cells from peripheral blood mononuclear cells, obtained after pregnancy. All receptors derive from a female donor with multiple sclerosis, enrolled in a pregnancy study.

The chain is built from TRBV9 and TRBJ2-5; TRBD2 matches at 10 bases. The CDR3 is made up of 16 amino acids. CDR1 SGDLS and CDR2 YYNGEE come from the germline V gene. The trim removed 0 bases at V and 5 bases at J, leaving 7 bases unmatched. The CDR3 nucleotides read TGTGCCAGCAGCGTAGGGTCAGCGGGGGGGCCCGAGACCCAGTACTTC. Translating it yields CASSVGSAGGPETQYF.

The chain is built from TRBV11-2 and TRBJ2-5; D unclear. V dropped 0 bases and J dropped 5 bases, with 7 bases sitting between them. Germline loops: CDR1 SGHAT, CDR2 FQNNGV. CDR3 length: 13 residues. As DNA, the CDR3 is TGTGCCAGCAGCTTAGATTTGAGTGAGACCCAGTACTTC. Translated, it gives CASSLDLSETQYF.

This chain uses TRBV4-2 with TRBJ2-6; D gene unclear. V gave up 5 bases and J gave up 0 bases, with 11 bases separating them. The CDR3 is 16 amino acids. The germline V gene encodes CDR1 LGHNA and CDR2 YNFKEQ. The CDR3 DNA sequence: TGTGCCAGCAGCGACCGGCAGGTCTCTGGGGCCAACGTCCTGACTTTC. Amino acids: CASSDRQVSGANVLTF.

The V call is TRBV6-5, the J call TRBJ1-1, with 11 bases identical to TRBD1. The germline V gene has CDR1 MNHEY and CDR2 SVGAGI. V was pared by 5 bases and J by 3 bases, with 5 bases of the junction left unmatched. The CDR3 spans 15 residues. The CDR3 DNA follows: TGTGCCAGCAGTGGACAGGGGGCTGGAGACACTGAAGCTTTCTTT. It codes for CASSGQGAGDTEAFF.

This chain connects TRBV2 to TRBJ2-5; TRBD2 matches at 10 bases. The CDR3 extends over 14 amino acids. The germline V gene encodes CDR1 SNHLY and CDR2 FYNNEI. The V and J ends lost 8 bases and 5 bases, in that order; junction bases with no gene match: 8. The CDR3 sequence is CASGRAGGVETQYF. The CDR3 region has the DNA TGTGCCAGCGGGCGAGCGGGGGGGGTGGAGACCCAGTACTTC.

The chain is built from TRBV18 and TRBJ1-1; D is undetermined. The CDR3 covers 13 residues. The germline V and J ends were trimmed by 2 bases and 3 bases, with 7 bases remaining between them. Germline loops: CDR1 KGHSH, CDR2 LQKENI. The CDR3 nucleotides are TGTGCCAGCTCACCAGACTTGGACACTGAAGCTTTCTTT. Protein product: CASSPDLDTEAFF.

The gene calls are TRBV9 and TRBJ2-1; 7 nucleotides agree with TRBD1. The CDR3 covers 15 residues. V lost 2 bases and J lost 4; bases outside the gene matches: 6. Germline CDR1 and CDR2: SGDLS and YYNGEE. In DNA form, the CDR3 reads TGTGCCAGCAGCGTTGACGGGACAGTTTACAATGAGCAGTTCTTC. The encoded protein is CASSVDGTVYNEQFF.

The chain uses TRBV25-1 and TRBJ2-5; D perhaps matches TRBD1 (6 bases). The ends were cut back, 0 bases at V and 5 bases at J, with 10 bases in the middle. Germline V gene sequence: CDR1 MGHDK, CDR2 SYGVNS. CDR3 length: 14 residues. For the CDR3, the DNA is TGTGCCAGCAGTGAATATTACAGGGTTGAGACCCAGTACTTC. Translated, it gives CASSEYYRVETQYF.

The CDR3: CASSYANEAFF. The CDR3 DNA reads TGTGCCAGCAGTTACGCTAATGAAGCTTTCTTT. V is TRBV6-5 and J is TRBJ1-1; D remains ambiguous. Trimming took 2 bases from V and 7 from J, leaving 5 bases between them. CDR1 and CDR2 from the germline V gene are MNHEY and SVGAGI. The CDR3 spans 11 residues.

J is TRBJ2-5 and V is TRBV5-6; 12 nucleotides match TRBD2. Trimming took 4 bases from V and 5 from J; bases not matched to a gene: 15. Germline V gene data show CDR1 as SGHDT and CDR2 as YYEEEE. This CDR3 comprises 18 residues. CDR3 coding DNA: TGTGCCAGCAGCCGCCGGGCTAGCGGGGGGGCAGGGAGGGAGACCCAGTACTTC. This translates into CASSRRASGGAGRETQYF.

In DNA, the CDR3 is TGCGCCAGCGGCGGGGGGTATAACTATGGCTACACCTTC. It specifies CASGGGYNYGYTF. This chain uses TRBV5-1 with TRBJ1-2; D perhaps matches TRBD1 (5 bases). Trimming stripped 7 bases from V and 1 base from J, with 11 bases between. There are 13 residues in the CDR3. Germline V gene lookup returns CDR1 SGHRS and CDR2 YFSETQ.

The J gene is TRBJ1-6, the V gene TRBV7-3; D gene unclear. CDR3 length equals 16 residues. Trimming stripped 1 base from V and 6 bases from J, with 13 bases between. Germline-derived CDR1 and CDR2 are SGHTA and FQGTGA. The CDR3, as DNA: TGTGCCAGCAGCTTAATGGGAGGACTCAGTAATTCACCCCTCCACTTT. Translated, it gives CASSLMGGLSNSPLHF.

V and J are TRBV7-2 and TRBJ1-2, with no clear D. This CDR3 spans 13 amino acids. CDR1 is SGHTA, CDR2 FQGNSA, per germline. Trimming stripped 1 base from V and 4 bases from J, with 7 bases between. The DNA of the CDR3 is TGTGCCAGCAGCTTAGAGCCGTTCTATGGCTACACCTTC. It translates to CASSLEPFYGYTF.

This sequence joins TRBV10-3 and TRBJ1-6, with D hard to call. Germline lookup yields CDR1 ENHRY and CDR2 SYGVKD. Trimming stripped 7 bases from V and 8 bases from J, with 12 bases between. The CDR3 contains 13 residues. DNA for the CDR3: TGTGCCATCACCCGGGATCCGGATTCACCCCTCCACTTT. Amino acids: CAITRDPDSPLHF.

The chain has TRBV15 and TRBJ2-5; the match to TRBD2 covers 10 bases. V dropped 1 base and J dropped 5; count of bases not matched to a gene: 13. This CDR3 has 18 amino acids. Germline V gene sequence: CDR1 LNHNV, CDR2 YYDKDF (reference sequence). CDR3 sequence reads: CATSRAGLAGGFKETQYF. CDR3 sequence (DNA): TGTGCCACCAGCAGAGCAGGATTAGCGGGGGGATTCAAGGAGACCCAGTACTTC.

This chain joins TRBV19 and TRBJ1-2, with D perhaps matching TRBD1 (5 bases). Germline CDR1 and CDR2: LNHDA and SQIVND (reference sequence). This CDR3 comprises 15 residues. Trimming removed 3 bases from V and 4 bases from J, with 15 bases in between. In DNA form, the CDR3 reads TGTGCCAGTAGTATCGGACACCTTAGAGTCTATGGCTACACCTTC. Encoded protein: CASSIGHLRVYGYTF.

The V gene is TRBV2, the J gene TRBJ1-5; D not resolved. Germline lookup yields CDR1 SNHLY and CDR2 FYNNEI. The CDR3 length is 14 residues. V was clipped by 5 bases and J by 7 bases, with 15 bases between them. The CDR3 nucleotides read TGTGCCAGCAGTCAGAACCACCCGGGACAGCCCCAGCATTTT. Translated: CASSQNHPGQPQHF. Full variable domain (missing parts from reference TRBV2 and TRBJ1-5): EPEVTQTPSHQVTQMGQEVILRCVPISNHLYFYWYRQILGQKVEFLVSFYNNEISEKSEIFDDQFSVERPDGSNFTLKIRSTKLEDSAMYFCASSQNHPGQPQHFGDGTRLSIL.

V usage is TRBV18 and J usage is TRBJ2-5, with 11 bases fitting TRBD2. This CDR3 contains 16 residues. Germline CDR1 is KGHSH and CDR2 is LQKENI. Trimming removed 1 base from V and 1 base from J; junction bases left unmatched: 2. The CDR3 coding sequence is TGTGCCAGCTCACCACTGGGACTAGCGGTCCAAGAGACCCAGTACTTC. It translates to CASSPLGLAVQETQYF.

This rearrangement joins TRBV7-2 to TRBJ2-5, with 12 nucleotides matching TRBD2. Losses at the gene ends were 0 bases for V and 2 bases for J; bases not matched to a gene: 1. Germline V gives CDR1 SGHTA, CDR2 FQGNSA. The CDR3 has 16 residues. In nucleotides, the CDR3 is TGTGCCAGCAGCTTAGCCCTAGCGGGGGGGCAAGAGACCCAGTACTTC. Residues: CASSLALAGGQETQYF.

This clone was detected once. This chain connects TRBV19 to TRBJ2-3; 9 bases are shared with TRBD2. Losses at the gene ends were 6 bases for V and 6 bases for J; bases not matched to a gene: 7. Germline lookup yields CDR1 LNHDA and CDR2 SQIVND (reference sequence). CDR3 length: 14 amino acids. The CDR3 spells CASSEQRGVDTQYF. The CDR3, as DNA: TGTGCCAGTAGCGAGCAGCGGGGGGTTGATACGCAGTATTTT.

This chain links TRBV5-5 with TRBJ1-5, with D perhaps matching TRBD1 (5 bases). Germline CDR1 SGHKS, CDR2 YYEKEE (reference sequence). CDR3 length: 15 amino acids. V gave up 6 bases and J gave up 3 bases, with 16 bases separating them. CDR3: CASKGMGDSNQPQHF. The CDR3 region has the DNA TGTGCCAGCAAAGGGATGGGGGACTCCAATCAGCCCCAGCATTTT.

V and J are TRBV6-1 and TRBJ2-2, with TRBD2 matching over 8 bases. Germline trimming cut 4 bases from V and 5 bases from J; bases unmatched to any gene: 9. CDR1 and CDR2 (germline): MNHNS, SASEGT. This CDR3 is 16 amino acids long. Here the CDR3 DNA reads TGTGCCAGCAGTGTTGGCGGGGGGCCGAGGACCGGGGAGCTGTTTTTT. This sequence encodes CASSVGGGPRTGELFF.

This clone has a single count. The CDR3 loop reads CASSLFSGGGTDTQYF. The CDR3 coding sequence is TGTGCCAGCAGCTTATTTAGCGGGGGTGGCACAGATACGCAGTATTTT. The rearrangement links TRBV7-3 to TRBJ2-3; 9 nucleotides line up with TRBD2. J gave up 1 base and V 2 bases, and 4 bases lay outside the gene matches. The CDR3 runs to 16 residues. Germline lookup yields CDR1 SGHTA and CDR2 FQGTGA.

V and J are TRBV7-3 and TRBJ2-2, with 9 positions matching TRBD1. The ends lost 2 bases at V and 5 bases at J; junction bases unmatched: 9. Looked up from germline, CDR1 is SGHTA and CDR2 is FQGTGA. There are 17 residues in the CDR3. The DNA for the CDR3 is TGTGCCAGCAGCTTATATCTAGGACAGGGGTCTACCGGGGAGCTGTTTTTT. Translating it yields CASSLYLGQGSTGELFF.

The genes are TRBV12-5 and TRBJ1-4; 8 bases line up with TRBD1. The V gene's germline CDR1 is LGHNT and CDR2 FRNRAP. The CDR3 loop spans 15 amino acids. V was clipped by 6 bases and J by 5 bases; unmatched bases: 8. DNA for the CDR3: TGTGCTAGTGGCCCGGGACAGGCGGGAAATGAAAAACTGTTTTTT. This sequence encodes CASGPGQAGNEKLFF.

The chain is built from TRBV4-3 and TRBJ1-2; D might be TRBD1 (5 bases). The CDR3 sequence is 16 residues long. Germline values: CDR1 LGHNA, CDR2 YSLEER. V lost 0 bases to trimming and J lost 8 bases, with 19 bases between them. The CDR3 loop is CASSQDRVATASGYTF. CDR3 coding DNA: TGCGCCAGCAGCCAAGATCGAGTGGCGACAGCTTCGGGCTACACCTTC.

The chain is built from TRBV5-4 and TRBJ1-1; no reliable D call. Between the trimmed V and J ends, which lost 0 bases and 2 bases, there was a span of 14 bases. The CDR3 extends over 16 amino acids. In germline, CDR1 is SGHNT, CDR2 YYREEE (reference sequence). The CDR3: CASSLGAPLPNTEAFF. The CDR3 bases are TGTGCCAGCAGCTTGGGGGCCCCCCTCCCCAACACTGAAGCTTTCTTT.

This rearrangement joins TRBV25-1 to TRBJ2-5, with D possibly matching TRBD1 (5 bases). CDR1 and CDR2 from the germline V gene are MGHDK and SYGVNS. V was pared by 2 bases and J by 1 base, with 11 bases between. The CDR3 loop spans 15 amino acids. CDR3 protein: CASSEAGLAQETQYF. The CDR3 DNA is TGTGCCAGCAGTGAAGCAGGGCTCGCCCAAGAGACCCAGTACTTC.

The chain couples TRBV6-5 to TRBJ1-2, with D unresolved. V lost 0 bases, J lost 8 bases, and 10 bases lay in between. Germline CDR1 is MNHEY and CDR2 is SVGAGI. The CDR3 loop spans 13 amino acids. CDR3 DNA: TGTGCCAGCAGTTACTCCCCAGGCTGGGGCTACACCTTC. Its translation: CASSYSPGWGYTF.

J is TRBJ2-7 and V is TRBV4-3, with 7 bases matching TRBD2. Trimming took 2 bases from V and 0 from J; bases not matched to a gene: 10. This CDR3 is built from 17 residues. Germline CDR1 is LGHNA and CDR2 is YSLEER. The CDR3 spells CASSQTAAGDLSYEQYF. The CDR3 coding sequence is TGCGCCAGCAGCCAAACGGCGGCGGGGGACCTCTCCTACGAGCAGTACTTC.

The chain joins TRBV5-1 to TRBJ2-5; 10 nucleotides match TRBD2. The V and J ends lost 0 bases and 4 bases, in that order; junction bases with no gene match: 9. Germline CDR1 reads SGHRS; CDR2 reads YFSETQ. CDR3 length: 17 amino acids. In DNA, the CDR3 is TGCGCCAGCAGCTTGGATCCTAGCGGGGGAGTACGAGAGACCCAGTACTTC. It is translated as CASSLDPSGGVRETQYF.

The chain recombines TRBV7-8 with TRBJ2-5; 11 bases align to TRBD2. J was trimmed by 5 bases and V by 5 bases; bases with no gene match: 7. The CDR3 is 15 residues long. Looked up from germline, CDR1 is SGHVS and CDR2 is FQNEAQ. The CDR3 sequence: CASSETSGDRETQYF. The DNA of the CDR3 is TGTGCCAGCAGCGAGACTAGCGGGGACCGGGAGACCCAGTACTTC.